This record concerns one T cell receptor beta chain sequence. In each sample, about 10^5 TCR templates were assayed. Some clones are missing from TCRdb's copy, which holds only in-frame ones; the method was immunoSEQ multiplex PCR. This table holds around 100,000 clones, about 93% found once. This sample was included in a study of siplizumab effects on memory and regulatory T cells. Germline V CDR1 and CDR2: SGHNT, YENEEA. This CDR3 is built from 14 residues. The V gene end was trimmed by 0 bases and the J gene end by 3 bases; junction bases not matched to a gene: 2. The receptor's source is a human donor in good health. The V gene is TRBV11-3, the J gene TRBJ2-7, with 7 bases aligning to TRBD2. Sequenced input: non-Treg CD4+ T cells sorted from blood. The CDR3 reads CASSLERGSYEQYF. Here the CDR3 DNA reads TGTGCCAGCAGCTTAGAGCGCGGGAGCTACGAGCAGTACTTC.